These T cell receptor beta chains were read from a single sample in a study of blood T cells in healthy people across ages. One entry per CDR3 protein, called by TCRdb with MiXCR from the 5' RACE reads. The sample contains approximately 800,000 distinct CDR3 sequences, roughly 50% of which appear only once. What was sequenced was blood. These receptors came from a man in his forties or fifties in good health. Both conserved end residues are part of each CDR3. The D gene is left open where the match is weak. Clone size, where shown, is once, few, many, or a class for clones that have expanded.

cdr3_aa: CASSQEGGSLRMDYGYTF
cdr3_nt: TGTGCCAGCAGCCAAGAAGGGGGTTCGTTACGGATGGACTATGGCTACACCTTC
d_call: .
v_call: TRBV4-2
clone_size: .
j_call: TRBJ1-2

cdr3_aa: CASSASGAAYEQYF
cdr3_nt: TGTGCCAGCAGCGCCAGCGGAGCCGCCTACGAGCAGTACTTC
d_call: .
v_call: TRBV9
clone_size: .
j_call: TRBJ2-7

cdr3_aa: CASSLGGVYEQYF
cdr3_nt: TGTGCCAGCAGCTTAGGGGGGGTCTACGAGCAGTACTTC
d_call: .
v_call: TRBV7-9
clone_size: few
j_call: TRBJ2-7

cdr3_aa: CASSALAGMTDTQYF
cdr3_nt: TGTGCCAGCAGCGCCCTAGCGGGGATGACAGATACGCAGTATTTT
d_call: TRBD2
v_call: TRBV27
clone_size: .
j_call: TRBJ2-3

cdr3_aa: CASSLNLGTLTYEQYF
cdr3_nt: TGTGCCAGCAGCTTAAATCTAGGAACCCTTACCTACGAGCAGTACTTC
d_call: .
v_call: TRBV7-3
clone_size: once
j_call: TRBJ2-7

cdr3_aa: CSVEAPLANEQYF
cdr3_nt: TGCAGCGTTGAGGCCCCACTAGCGAATGAGCAGTACTTC
d_call: TRBD2
v_call: TRBV29-1
clone_size: .
j_call: TRBJ2-7

cdr3_aa: CASTLGLQETQYF
cdr3_nt: TGTGCTAGTACGCTGGGCCTCCAAGAGACCCAGTACTTC
d_call: .
v_call: TRBV25-1
clone_size: .
j_call: TRBJ2-5

cdr3_aa: CSATAGVKAGELFF
cdr3_nt: TGCAGTGCTACCGCAGGGGTGAAGGCCGGGGAGCTGTTTTTT
d_call: .
v_call: TRBV20-1
clone_size: .
j_call: TRBJ2-2

cdr3_aa: CASRYPAPGQPEAFF
cdr3_nt: TGTGCCAGCAGGTACCCCGCGCCGGGACAGCCTGAAGCTTTCTTT
d_call: TRBD1
v_call: TRBV28
clone_size: .
j_call: TRBJ1-1

cdr3_aa: CATSGPQGNSYEQYF
cdr3_nt: TGTGCCACCAGTGGCCCACAGGGAAACTCCTACGAGCAGTACTTC
d_call: .
v_call: TRBV24-1
clone_size: few
j_call: TRBJ2-7

cdr3_aa: CASSYSMGGRGGSPLHF
cdr3_nt: TGTGCCAGCAGTTACTCGATGGGGGGTCGGGGAGGTTCACCCCTCCACTTT
d_call: .
v_call: TRBV6-5
clone_size: .
j_call: TRBJ1-6

cdr3_aa: CASSQEEGGREKLFF
cdr3_nt: TGTGCCAGCAGCCAAGAAGAAGGAGGGCGTGAAAAACTGTTTTTT
d_call: .
v_call: TRBV3-1
clone_size: few
j_call: TRBJ1-4

cdr3_aa: CANSLGWSSYNEQYF
cdr3_nt: TGTGCCAACAGCTTAGGTTGGAGCTCCTACAATGAGCAGTACTTC
d_call: .
v_call: TRBV13
clone_size: once
j_call: TRBJ2-7

cdr3_aa: CASSYLGQSYEQYF
cdr3_nt: TGTGCCAGCAGTTACCTGGGACAGTCCTACGAGCAGTACTTC
d_call: TRBD1
v_call: TRBV6-6
clone_size: few
j_call: TRBJ2-7

cdr3_aa: CASSLDEETEAFF
cdr3_nt: TGCGCCAGCAGCTTGGACGAGGAGACTGAAGCTTTCTTT
d_call: .
v_call: TRBV5-1
clone_size: .
j_call: TRBJ1-1

cdr3_aa: CASSRPETGHNEQFF
cdr3_nt: TGCGCCAGCAGCCGTCCCGAGACAGGGCACAATGAGCAGTTCTTC
d_call: TRBD1
v_call: TRBV5-1
clone_size: .
j_call: TRBJ2-1

cdr3_aa: CSVLVGEQFF
cdr3_nt: TGCAGCGTTTTGGTGGGGGAGCAGTTCTTC
d_call: .
v_call: TRBV29-1
clone_size: .
j_call: TRBJ2-1

cdr3_aa: CASSLAGARGQYF
cdr3_nt: TGTGCCAGCAGTTTAGCGGGGGCTAGGGGGCAGTACTTC
d_call: .
v_call: TRBV27
clone_size: .
j_call: TRBJ2-5

cdr3_aa: CASSFIRGPYEQYF
cdr3_nt: TGTGCCAGCAGTTTTATCAGGGGACCTTACGAGCAGTACTTC
d_call: .
v_call: TRBV28
clone_size: .
j_call: TRBJ2-7

cdr3_aa: CSVKGGIDTGELFF
cdr3_nt: TGCAGCGTCAAAGGGGGGATCGACACCGGGGAGCTGTTTTTT
d_call: .
v_call: TRBV29-1
clone_size: .
j_call: TRBJ2-2

cdr3_aa: CASSLEASSDTQYF
cdr3_nt: TGTGCCAGCAGCTTAGAGGCGTCTTCAGATACGCAGTATTTT
d_call: .
v_call: TRBV11-2
clone_size: .
j_call: TRBJ2-3

cdr3_aa: CASRRDRGKSPLHF
cdr3_nt: TGTGCCAGCAGGCGGGACAGGGGGAAGTCACCCCTCCACTTT
d_call: TRBD1
v_call: TRBV25-1
clone_size: .
j_call: TRBJ1-6

cdr3_aa: CASRARDRWGEQYF
cdr3_nt: TGTGCCAGCAGGGCCCGGGACAGGTGGGGGGAGCAGTACTTC
d_call: TRBD1
v_call: TRBV28
clone_size: .
j_call: TRBJ2-5

cdr3_aa: CASSLTGRGEQFF
cdr3_nt: TGTGCCAGCAGTTTAACAGGACGGGGCGAGCAGTTCTTC
d_call: .
v_call: TRBV12-3/TRBV12-4
clone_size: .
j_call: TRBJ2-1

cdr3_aa: CSARDDRVRYSNQPQHF
cdr3_nt: TGCAGTGCTAGAGATGACAGGGTCCGATATAGCAATCAGCCCCAGCATTTT
d_call: TRBD1
v_call: TRBV20-1
clone_size: .
j_call: TRBJ1-5

cdr3_aa: CASSLGQGPRGYTF
cdr3_nt: TGTGCCAGCAGCTTAGGGCAGGGCCCTCGCGGCTACACCTTC
d_call: .
v_call: TRBV7-2
clone_size: .
j_call: TRBJ1-2

cdr3_aa: CASRLAGTGVGDTQYF
cdr3_nt: TGTGCCAGCAGACTGGCCGGGACAGGGGTTGGAGATACGCAGTATTTT
d_call: TRBD1
v_call: TRBV12-3/TRBV12-4
clone_size: few
j_call: TRBJ2-3

cdr3_aa: CASSLVWGRSNQPQHF
cdr3_nt: TGTGCCAGCAGCTTAGTCTGGGGGCGAAGCAATCAGCCCCAGCATTTT
d_call: .
v_call: TRBV7-2
clone_size: .
j_call: TRBJ1-5

cdr3_aa: CASSIISRWEQFF
cdr3_nt: TGTGCCAGCTCCATCATCAGCAGGTGGGAGCAGTTCTTC
d_call: .
v_call: TRBV18
clone_size: .
j_call: TRBJ2-1

cdr3_aa: CASSEGQGWDITEAFF
cdr3_nt: TGTGCCAGCAGTGAAGGACAGGGCTGGGATATCACTGAAGCTTTCTTT
d_call: TRBD1
v_call: TRBV6-1
clone_size: few
j_call: TRBJ1-1

cdr3_aa: CASSPPPGEQYF
cdr3_nt: TGTGCCAGCAGCCCGCCCCCAGGGGAGCAGTACTTC
d_call: .
v_call: TRBV7-2
clone_size: .
j_call: TRBJ2-4

cdr3_aa: CASSLRGQGLGETQYF
cdr3_nt: TGTGCCAGCAGCTTAAGAGGGCAGGGGCTTGGGGAGACCCAGTACTTC
d_call: .
v_call: TRBV7-2
clone_size: .
j_call: TRBJ2-5

cdr3_aa: CASSFRSQTYEQYF
cdr3_nt: TGTGCCAGCAGCTTCCGGTCCCAAACCTACGAGCAGTACTTC
d_call: .
v_call: TRBV11-3
clone_size: .
j_call: TRBJ2-7

cdr3_aa: CASSPLDSVEQYF
cdr3_nt: TGTGCCAGCAGCCCCTTGGACAGCGTTGAGCAGTACTTC
d_call: .
v_call: TRBV2
clone_size: few
j_call: TRBJ2-7

cdr3_aa: CASSQKSVDTQYF
cdr3_nt: TGTGCCAGCAGCCAAAAAAGCGTGGATACGCAGTATTTT
d_call: .
v_call: TRBV3-1
clone_size: once
j_call: TRBJ2-3

cdr3_aa: CASSYPTGTGEAFF
cdr3_nt: TGTGCCAGCAGTTATCCAACCGGGACAGGAGAAGCTTTCTTT
d_call: TRBD1
v_call: TRBV6-5
clone_size: .
j_call: TRBJ1-1

cdr3_aa: CASSGDGTLYNEQFF
cdr3_nt: TGTGCCAGCAGCGGGGACGGGACTCTATACAATGAGCAGTTCTTC
d_call: .
v_call: TRBV9
clone_size: .
j_call: TRBJ2-1

cdr3_aa: CASSSYSTDAQYF
cdr3_nt: TGTGCCAGCAGTTCGTATAGCACAGATGCGCAGTATTTT
d_call: .
v_call: TRBV7-2
clone_size: .
j_call: TRBJ2-3

cdr3_aa: CASSTRETQYF
cdr3_nt: TGTGCCAGCAGCACCAGAGAGACCCAGTACTTC
d_call: .
v_call: TRBV6-5
clone_size: many
j_call: TRBJ2-5

cdr3_aa: CSVSTGGTDTQYF
cdr3_nt: TGCAGCGTCTCTACAGGGGGCACAGATACGCAGTATTTT
d_call: TRBD1
v_call: TRBV29-1
clone_size: .
j_call: TRBJ2-3

cdr3_aa: CATSDLGQGLSNEQFF
cdr3_nt: TGTGCCACCAGTGACTTAGGACAGGGGTTGAGCAATGAGCAGTTCTTC
d_call: TRBD1
v_call: TRBV24-1
clone_size: .
j_call: TRBJ2-1

cdr3_aa: CASSLVGAPAGEQYF
cdr3_nt: TGTGCCAGCAGCTTAGTGGGGGCGCCCGCTGGGGAGCAGTACTTC
d_call: .
v_call: TRBV5-6
clone_size: .
j_call: TRBJ2-7

cdr3_aa: CASSVASGVAQETQYF
cdr3_nt: TGTGCCAGCAGCGTAGCTAGCGGGGTAGCACAAGAGACCCAGTACTTC
d_call: TRBD2
v_call: TRBV9
clone_size: .
j_call: TRBJ2-5

cdr3_aa: CASRRQGPGNTEAFF
cdr3_nt: TGTGCCAGCAGGCGCCAGGGACCAGGAAACACTGAAGCTTTCTTT
d_call: .
v_call: TRBV27
clone_size: .
j_call: TRBJ1-1

cdr3_aa: CAISGRATSTYEQYF
cdr3_nt: TGTGCCATCAGTGGACGGGCTACCAGCACCTACGAGCAGTACTTC
d_call: .
v_call: TRBV10-3
clone_size: few
j_call: TRBJ2-7

cdr3_aa: CSAGGTGPYGYTF
cdr3_nt: TGCAGCGCAGGGGGAACGGGGCCCTATGGCTACACCTTC
d_call: TRBD1
v_call: TRBV29-1
clone_size: .
j_call: TRBJ1-2

cdr3_aa: CASSQEIHEQYF
cdr3_nt: TGCGCCAGCAGCCAAGAGATCCACGAGCAGTACTTC
d_call: .
v_call: TRBV4-1
clone_size: .
j_call: TRBJ2-7